This TCR beta chain was retrieved from a study of control samples from healthy donors and cancer patients (dated by TCRdb to the early 2020s). Inclusive of the bounding cysteine and phenylalanine, the CDR3 is 15 residues long. This entry keeps only the CDR3 DNA: 45 bases, framed from base 1. Trimming at the junction amounts to 4 bases on V and 1 base on J, and the germline ends lie 12 bases apart. CDR1 and CDR2 are drawn from the germline V gene (reference sequence): WNHNN, SYGVQD. The receptor library was made with the immunoSEQ multiplex PCR assay. Sourced from immuneACCESS, this table was stored by TCRdb with only in-frame sequences that have V and J called. A share of the clones is absent; for the studies checked, an unresolved V gene accounts for under half, and the remainder has no known explanation. The sample's table covers about 210,000 clones. Roughly 2% of the sample lies in the top ten.

Concerning this clone: Its antigen remains undetermined.

The chain links TRBV10-1 with TRBJ2-3; TRBD2 is a possible D gene, resting on 5 matching bases. Sequenced input: blood. The receptor was isolated from a woman aged 25 to 39 in good health. The DNA sequence reads TGCGCCAGCAGTGGGACTTTCAATGGCACAGATACGCAGTATTTT. Its coded protein is CASSGTFNGTDTQYF.